Below, 30 T cell receptor beta chains from the same sample are listed, as sequenced in a study of T cells in Graves' hyperthyroidism and ophthalmopathy. Researchers took RNA transcripts and amplified the TCR beta CDR3 regions from them. First-round RT-PCR with HTBI primers amplified the TCR CDR3 region. TCRdb re-called the multiplex PCR reads with MiXCR, one entry per CDR3 protein. The sample consists of about 270,000 distinct CDR3 sequences, approximately 25% of them appearing once. Sequencing was performed on blood. All receptors derive from a woman in her 40s with Graves' ophthalmopathy.

This clonotype showed up many times. The CDR3 DNA follows: TGTGCCAGCAGTGACCAGGGTATGGCTAGCGGATCCCCTTACGAGCAGTACTTC. As protein: CASSDQGMASGSPYEQYF. The chain combines TRBV25-1 with TRBJ2-7; 7 bases match TRBD2. V shed 3 bases and J 4 bases; nucleotides not matched to a gene: 18. The CDR3 runs 18 residues. Germline CDR1 is MGHDK and CDR2 is SYGVNS.

This clonotype was observed many times. V usage is TRBV6-2 or TRBV6-3 and J usage is TRBJ2-5, with 9 bases aligning to TRBD1. The germline V gene encodes CDR1 MNHEY and CDR2 SVGEGT. The CDR3 extends over 14 amino acids. V gave up 6 bases and J gave up 5 bases; unmatched junction bases: 7. CDR3 DNA sequence: TGTGCCAGCAGATCCACAGGGGGCAGGGAGACCCAGTACTTC. Protein sequence: CASRSTGGRETQYF.

This clonotype was recorded at least ten times. The rearrangement joins TRBV28 to TRBJ2-7; D perhaps matches TRBD2 (6 bases). There are 16 residues in the CDR3. Germline CDR1 reads MDHEN; CDR2 reads SYDVKM. V was cut by 4 bases and J by 0 bases, with 16 bases left in between. This CDR3 reads CASSYSSRLGSYEQYF. In DNA form, the CDR3 reads TGTGCCAGCAGTTACTCCTCCCGACTAGGCTCCTACGAGCAGTACTTC.

At least ten counts were recorded for this clonotype. V gene TRBV20-1 combines with J gene TRBJ2-5; perhaps TRBD1 as D (6 bases). Germline loops: CDR1 DFQATT, CDR2 SNEGSKA (reference sequence). Trimming removed 6 bases from V and 1 base from J, with 12 bases in between. The CDR3 loop spans 13 amino acids. The CDR3 DNA reads TGCAGTGCCGCAGGGGTCGGCCAAGAGACCCAGTACTTC. This codes for CSAAGVGQETQYF.

This clonotype was recorded at least ten times. The chain has TRBV7-2 and TRBJ1-1; 8 bases map to TRBD1. The V gene end was trimmed by 5 bases and the J gene end by 5 bases; junction bases not matched to a gene: 7. Germline loops: CDR1 SGHTA, CDR2 FQGNSA. The CDR3 consists of 14 residues. The CDR3 loop is CASSQQGALTEAFF. CDR3 DNA sequence: TGTGCCAGCAGCCAGCAGGGGGCTCTTACTGAAGCTTTCTTT.

The chain has TRBV28 and TRBJ1-2; D call uncertain. CDR3 size: 16 residues. CDR1 and CDR2 (germline): MDHEN, SYDVKM. The V end lost 6 bases, the J end lost 2 bases, and 19 bases lay between the germline ends. CDR3 sequence reads: CASSLGPLPGNYGYTF. Written as DNA, the CDR3 is TGTGCCAGCAGCTTAGGACCCCTACCTGGGAACTATGGCTACACCTTC.

This clonotype was observed many times. The chain couples TRBV6-5 to TRBJ2-2; a weak D match, TRBD2 (6 bases). Trimming removed 7 bases at V and 2 bases at J, with 8 bases between. In germline, CDR1 is MNHEY, CDR2 SVGAGI. The CDR3 length is 13 residues. The CDR3 protein is CASTRDNTGELFF. Here the CDR3 DNA reads TGTGCCAGCACGCGGGACAACACCGGGGAGCTGTTTTTT.

This sequence joins TRBV20-1 and TRBJ2-7; D is possibly TRBD2 (5 bases). Germline assignment: CDR1 DFQATT and CDR2 SNEGSKA (reference sequence). This CDR3 has 14 residues. With 2 bases removed from V and 2 bases from J, the gap between germline ends came to 13 bases. CDR3 coding DNA: TGCAGTGCTAGATTCCTAGCTTATACCTACGAGCAGTACTTC. Residues: CSARFLAYTYEQYF.

This clonotype was picked up many times. This chain links TRBV6-9 with TRBJ2-7; 8 bases agree with TRBD2. Losses at the gene ends were 4 bases for V and 0 bases for J; bases not matched to a gene: 8. This CDR3 has 16 residues. Germline-derived CDR1 and CDR2 are MNHGY and SVAAGI. The CDR3 sequence is CASSSHQGTSSYEQYF. CDR3 DNA sequence: TGTGCCAGCAGTTCTCATCAGGGGACTAGCTCCTACGAGCAGTACTTC.

As for this clonotype: One base away lies a much larger clone, so this may be a sequencing read error. The gene calls are TRBV29-1 and TRBJ2-7; TRBD1 is a possible D gene (6 bases). The ends were cut back, 2 bases at V and 0 bases at J, with 8 bases in the middle. The CDR3 sequence is 13 residues long. Per germline, CDR1 SQVTM and CDR2 ANQGSEA. The CDR3 loop reads CSVESGDSYEQYF. CDR3 in DNA: TGCAGCGTTGAATCAGGGGACTCCTACGAGCAGTACTTC.

The V call is TRBV6-4, the J call TRBJ1-2; D is possibly TRBD1 (6 bases). V lost 5 bases, J lost 7 bases, and 14 bases lay in between. CDR1 is MRHNA and CDR2 is SNTAGT in the germline V gene. This CDR3 contains 13 residues. The CDR3 nucleotides read TGTGCCAGCAGTTATGTTGGGGGGCTTGGCTACACCTTC. This encodes CASSYVGGLGYTF.

The chain uses TRBV5-1 and TRBJ2-5; 8 nucleotides agree with TRBD2. The CDR3 is made up of 16 amino acids. The V gene end was trimmed by 4 bases and the J gene end by 4 bases; junction bases not matched to a gene: 12. CDR1 and CDR2 from the germline V gene are SGHRS and YFSETQ. The CDR3 is CASSPEPGLGGETQYF. The CDR3 DNA reads as TGCGCCAGCAGCCCAGAACCGGGACTAGGGGGAGAGACCCAGTACTTC.

This clonotype was recorded many times. This chain uses TRBV9 with TRBJ1-3; TRBD1 is a possible D gene (5 bases). Looked up from germline, CDR1 is SGDLS and CDR2 is YYNGEE. Trimming took off 3 bases at V and 2 bases at J, with 12 bases between the two ends. CDR3 length: 15 residues. The DNA for the CDR3 is TGTGCCAGCAGCGGCTATAGGGGAACTGGAAACACCATATATTTT. Translated: CASSGYRGTGNTIYF.

The rearrangement links TRBV6-1 to TRBJ2-7, with 9 nucleotides matching TRBD1. With 4 bases clipped from V and 1 base from J, the junction kept 5 bases outside the gene matches. Germline V gene lookup returns CDR1 MNHNS and CDR2 SASEGT. The CDR3 has 15 amino acids. The CDR3 nucleotides read TGTGCCAGCAGTGGAATCGGGACAGGGTCCTACGAGCAGTACTTC. Its translation: CASSGIGTGSYEQYF.

This clonotype was seen many times. The chain couples TRBV28 to TRBJ2-2; 9 bases line up with TRBD2. V lost 10 bases, J lost 4 bases, and 13 bases stayed unmatched. Germline CDR1 MDHEN, CDR2 SYDVKM. The CDR3 is made up of 16 amino acids. The CDR3 sequence is CAIISGSGYGTGELFF. The CDR3 DNA reads TGTGCCATCATTAGCGGGAGCGGATATGGCACCGGGGAGCTGTTTTTT.

This clonotype appeared many times. The chain employs TRBV5-1 and TRBJ2-2; 10 positions match TRBD1. The length of the CDR3 is 15 residues. V gave up 4 bases and J gave up 4 bases; unmatched junction bases: 4. Germline-derived CDR1 and CDR2 are SGHRS and YFSETQ. In nucleotides, the CDR3 is TGCGCCAGCAGCACGGGACAGGGGATCACCGGGGAGCTGTTTTTT. Encoded protein: CASSTGQGITGELFF.

At least ten counts were recorded for this clonotype. The genes are TRBV7-3 and TRBJ2-5, with D maybe TRBD1 (6 bases). This CDR3 is 17 amino acids long. Germline assignment: CDR1 SGHTA and CDR2 FQGTGA. The ends were cut back, 5 bases at V and 4 bases at J, with 23 bases in the middle. DNA of the CDR3: TGTGCCAGCAGCCCAAGTGGGGGCCAAACAGGGACAGAGACCCAGTACTTC. Its protein product is CASSPSGGQTGTETQYF.

The table lists this clonotype with a few counts. The genes are TRBV6-1 and TRBJ2-7; D is unresolved. The germline V and J ends were trimmed by 7 bases and 7 bases, with 20 bases remaining between them. The CDR3 is 14 residues long. Germline V CDR1 and CDR2: MNHNS, SASEGT. In DNA, the CDR3 is TGTGCCAGCACCTATGGACGGCCCACCGGGGAGCAGTACTTC. Its translation: CASTYGRPTGEQYF.

This clonotype was counted ten times or more. The chain combines TRBV29-1 with TRBJ2-2; the D gene is possibly TRBD1 (6 bases). Germline CDR1 SQVTM, CDR2 ANQGSEA. The CDR3 length is 14 residues. Deletions cut 8 bases from V and 0 bases from J, with 13 bases between. CDR3: CSPRWDTNTGELFF. The CDR3 region has the DNA TGCAGCCCGAGGTGGGACACGAACACCGGGGAGCTGTTTTTT.

Ten or more counts support this clonotype. The chain carries TRBV3-1 and TRBJ2-7; the D is unclear. In germline, CDR1 is LGHDT, CDR2 YNNKEL (reference sequence). This CDR3 contains 15 residues. Trimming left V 0 bases short and J 5 bases short, with 14 bases between. CDR3 nucleotide sequence: TGTGCCAGCAGCCAAGACAGCCTCAGCTCGGACGAGCAGTACTTC. Translated: CASSQDSLSSDEQYF.

The table lists this clonotype with many counts. This chain connects TRBV20-1 to TRBJ2-6; D not resolved. Germline V gene data show CDR1 as DFQATT and CDR2 as SNEGSKA (reference sequence). Trimming took off 5 bases at V and 1 base at J, with 6 bases between the two ends. This CDR3 region has 13 residues. The CDR3 is CSAGTSGANVLTF. The CDR3 DNA follows: TGCAGTGCTGGAACTTCTGGGGCCAACGTCCTGACTTTC.

This clonotype was detected ten times or more. CDR3 sequence: CASSAGTANQPQHF. The CDR3 nucleotides read TGTGCCAGCAGCGCCGGGACCGCAAATCAGCCCCAGCATTTT. The chain carries TRBV6-5 and TRBJ1-5; perhaps TRBD1 as D (5 bases). V lost 6 bases, J lost 4 bases, and 13 bases lay in between. The CDR3 sequence is 14 residues long. The germline V gene encodes CDR1 MNHEY and CDR2 SVGAGI.

This clonotype came up many times. The chain is built from TRBV27 and TRBJ2-5; TRBD1 agrees at 9 bases. The CDR3 length is 15 residues. CDR1 is MNHEY, CDR2 SMNVEV, per germline (reference sequence). Trimming removed 4 bases from V and 8 bases from J; junction bases left unmatched: 11. The CDR3 sequence: CASSYTSGTGRTQYF. The CDR3 DNA follows: TGTGCCAGCAGTTATACCTCCGGGACAGGGAGAACCCAGTACTTC.

This clonotype was seen repeatedly, ten times or more. The chain uses TRBV28 and TRBJ2-7, with a tentative D call TRBD2 (5 bases). The ends were cut back, 5 bases at V and 5 bases at J, with 19 bases in the middle. Germline V gene sequence: CDR1 MDHEN, CDR2 SYDVKM. This CDR3 has 15 residues. CDR3 amino acids: CASSPMEDRGDEQYF. The CDR3 region has the DNA TGTGCCAGCAGTCCGATGGAGGATCGAGGAGACGAGCAGTACTTC.

This clonotype was counted ten times or more. The chain uses TRBV20-1 and TRBJ2-2; tentatively, D is TRBD2 (5 bases). From germline, CDR1 is DFQATT and CDR2 SNEGSKA (reference sequence). The CDR3 is made up of 15 amino acids. The V end was cut by 2 bases, the J end by 4 bases, with 14 bases between. CDR3: CSARSGLISTGELFF. CDR3 sequence (DNA): TGCAGTGCTAGATCAGGACTTATCAGCACCGGGGAGCTGTTTTTT.

This clonotype was observed many times. The gene calls are TRBV28 and TRBJ2-7; possibly TRBD1 for D (6 bases). The V end was cut by 4 bases, the J end by 0 bases, with 13 bases between. The CDR3 sequence is 15 residues long. Germline lookup yields CDR1 MDHEN and CDR2 SYDVKM. The CDR3 bases are TGTGCCAGCAGTTCCCATACAGGGTTCTCCTACGAGCAGTACTTC. It encodes CASSSHTGFSYEQYF.

This clonotype has only a few counts. The rearrangement links TRBV6-5 to TRBJ2-1; a possible D gene is TRBD2 (5 bases). Per the germline V gene, CDR1 is MNHEY and CDR2 is SVGAGI. This CDR3 has 15 amino acids. The V gene lost 0 bases and the J gene lost 0 bases, with 6 bases spanning the gap. The CDR3 nucleotides are TGTGCCAGCAGTTACTCTAGCGCCTCCTACAATGAGCAGTTCTTC. It codes for CASSYSSASYNEQFF.

The chain recombines TRBV6-1 with TRBJ2-5; the D is unclear. Trimming took off 2 bases at V and 7 bases at J, with 14 bases between the two ends. The V gene's germline CDR1 is MNHNS and CDR2 SASEGT. CDR3 length: 14 residues. For the CDR3, the DNA is TGTGCCAGCAGTGAATTTGGGGTCGGATGGACCCAGTACTTC. It is translated as CASSEFGVGWTQYF.

This clonotype was seen repeatedly, ten times or more. DNA of the CDR3: TGTGCCAGCAGGGATGGGACAGCCTACGAGCAGTACTTC. It translates to CASRDGTAYEQYF. The chain uses TRBV6-1 and TRBJ2-7; TRBD1 matches 7 bases. This CDR3 contains 13 residues. Per germline, CDR1 MNHNS and CDR2 SASEGT. Trimming took 6 bases from V and 2 from J; bases not matched to a gene: 4.

V and J are TRBV6-5 and TRBJ2-5; 9 bases match TRBD2. The CDR3 consists of 16 residues. The J segment lost 1 base and the V segment lost 0 bases, leaving 3 bases of the junction unmatched. Germline V gene sequence: CDR1 MNHEY, CDR2 SVGAGI. CDR3 sequence reads: CASSYSASGVQETQYF. In DNA, the CDR3 is TGTGCCAGCAGTTACTCCGCTAGCGGGGTCCAAGAGACCCAGTACTTC.